The TCR beta chain under discussion was sequenced for a study of liver allograft versus peripheral blood T cells. Study-wide context: Comparative analysis was performed on T cell receptor repertoires from transplanted livers and from recipients' peripheral blood.

Whole-study results and caveats: There were reportedly differences between T cell receptor repertoires inside liver allografts and those in peripheral blood.

MiXCR, applied by TCRdb to the reads, yields one record per CDR3 protein. The table shows some 16,000 distinct CDR3 sequences, with 22% occurring only once. In its sample, this clonotype is medium-sized (0.01 to 0.1%). The antigen remains undetermined. Germline V lookup: CDR1 KGHSH, CDR2 LQKENI. The CDR3 consists of 17 residues. V dropped 0 bases and J dropped 4; count of bases not matched to a gene: 8. The V gene is TRBV18, the J gene TRBJ2-2, with 7 bases lining up with TRBD1. The TCR sequence derives from a human patient who had a liver transplant. A subset of T cells may come from the graft donor. The CDR3 spells CASSPPRAGGSTGELFF. CDR3 bases: TGTGCCAGCTCACCACCCCGGGCAGGGGGTAGCACCGGGGAGCTGTTTTTT.